This T cell receptor (beta chain) was retrieved from a study of identical twins. One entry per CDR3 protein results from TCRdb running MiXCR on the 5' RACE reads. Among about 700,000 distinct CDR3 sequences listed, 8.6% were seen once. The CDR3 sequence is 15 residues long. Losses at the gene ends were 5 bases for V and 7 bases for J; bases not matched to a gene: 8. This clonotype appeared many times. The sample also formed part of further work on yellow fever vaccine responses in identical twins.

The V gene is TRBV12-3 or TRBV12-4, the J gene TRBJ1-4, with 9 bases that match TRBD1. The origin of this receptor is a woman aged 18-35 years in good health. Sequencing used PBMCs. The CDR3 DNA is TGTGCCAGCAGTCTCCGGGACAGGGTAGTTGAAAAACTGTTTTTT. Protein sequence: CASSLRDRVVEKLFF.